The rows below give T cell receptor beta chains drawn from one sample of a study of blood T cell repertoires in COVID-19. The data were produced by immunoSEQ multiplex PCR, yet TCRdb's version contains in-frame clones alone and is incomplete. The data hold roughly 200,000 clones, with around 84% observed a single time. The sequencing input was PBMCs or T cells enriched from blood (not recorded which). Source of these receptors: a man in his forties or fifties who had recovered from COVID-19. Each CDR3 is given with its conserved first and last residue. A D gene is named only where the DNA matches it firmly. The size field is filled for only some rows; it gives once, few, many or a size class.

>.|TRBJ1-5|.|TRBV6-2/TRBV6-3
CASNPGSYQPQHF
TGTGCCAGCAACCCGGGGAGTTATCAGCCCCAGCATTTT
>.|TRBJ2-2|.|TRBV7-2
CASSLESRGTGELFF
TGTGCCAGCAGCTTAGAATCCCGGGGAACCGGGGAGCTGTTTTTT
>.|TRBJ1-2|TRBD1|TRBV19
CASSASSGQAGYGYTF
TGTGCCAGTAGTGCCTCTTCCGGACAGGCTGGCTATGGCTACACCTTC
>.|TRBJ1-1|TRBD1|TRBV23-1
CASSPEDRLNTEAFF
TGCGCCAGCAGTCCTGAGGACAGGTTGAACACTGAAGCTTTCTTT
>.|TRBJ1-5|TRBD1|TRBV30
CAWRGQGNQPQHF
TGTGCCTGGAGGGGACAGGGCAATCAGCCCCAGCATTTT
>.|TRBJ1-2|.|TRBV28
CASSWASNNYGYTF
TGTGCCAGCAGTTGGGCCTCTAATAACTATGGCTACACCTTC
>.|TRBJ1-1|.|TRBV6-5
CASRGGRNTEAFF
TGTGCCAGCAGAGGGGGTAGGAACACTGAAGCTTTCTTT
>.|TRBJ2-7|TRBD2|TRBV28
CASSTPGLASYEQYF
TGTGCCAGCAGTACACCGGGACTAGCTTCCTACGAGCAGTACTTC
>.|TRBJ2-2|.|TRBV6-5
CASTTGYTGELFF
TGTGCCAGCACAACAGGATACACCGGGGAGCTGTTTTTT
>.|TRBJ1-5|TRBD1|TRBV7-9
CASGQDNQPQHF
TGTGCCAGCGGACAGGATAATCAGCCCCAGCATTTT
>.|TRBJ2-3|.|TRBV7-8
CASSLAAVRVDTQYF
TGTGCCAGCAGCTTAGCCGCGGTCCGGGTAGATACGCAGTATTTT
>many|TRBJ1-2|.|TRBV12-3/TRBV12-4
CASSFSYGYTF
TGTGCCAGCAGTTTCAGCTATGGCTACACCTTC
>.|TRBJ2-7|TRBD2|TRBV6-6
CASSRTSGLYEQYF
TGTGCCAGCAGTAGGACTAGCGGGCTCTACGAGCAGTACTTC
>once|TRBJ2-1|TRBD2|TRBV13
CASRRGLAGYNEQFF
TGTGCCAGCAGGAGGGGACTAGCTGGCTACAATGAGCAGTTCTTC
>once|TRBJ1-2|.|TRBV28
CASSLGALGRVSGYTF
TGTGCCAGCAGTTTAGGGGCCCTTGGCAGGGTTTCTGGCTACACCTTC
>.|TRBJ2-7|TRBD1|TRBV4-2
CASSQDTGTGGYEQYF
TGTGCCAGCAGCCAAGATACCGGGACAGGGGGCTACGAGCAGTACTTC
>.|TRBJ1-6|TRBD1|TRBV4-2
CASSTRTGNSPLHF
TGTGCCAGCAGCACCCGGACAGGGAACTCACCCCTCCACTTT
>.|TRBJ1-3|.|TRBV7-6
CASSLEAGDSGNTIYF
TGTGCCAGCAGCTTAGAAGCAGGGGATTCTGGAAACACCATATATTTT
>.|TRBJ1-3|.|TRBV9
CASSVDSSSGNTIYF
TGTGCCAGCAGCGTAGACTCTAGCTCTGGAAACACCATATATTTT
>.|TRBJ1-1|.|TRBV5-1
CASSPVRGNTEAFF
TGCGCCAGCAGCCCGGTCAGGGGGAACACTGAAGCTTTCTTT
>.|TRBJ2-7|.|TRBV4-1
CASSQTWARTDFYEQYF
TGCGCCAGCAGCCAAACCTGGGCCAGGACAGACTTCTACGAGCAGTACTTC
>.|TRBJ1-6|.|TRBV7-2
CASSSQAPSPLHF
TGTGCCAGCAGCTCACAGGCCCCTTCACCCCTCCACTTT
>.|TRBJ1-2|.|TRBV4-3
CASSQGLSGYGYTF
TGCGCCAGCAGCCAAGGTTTGAGTGGCTATGGCTACACCTTC
>.|TRBJ2-5|.|TRBV25-1
CASSELERQETQYF
TGTGCCAGCAGTGAATTAGAACGTCAAGAGACCCAGTACTTC
>once|TRBJ2-3|TRBD2|TRBV4-2
CASSQGGGPLQNTQYF
TGTGCCAGCAGCCAAGGCGGGGGACCGCTGCAGAATACGCAGTATTTT
>.|TRBJ2-7|.|TRBV15
CATSRDSGREQYF
TGTGCCACCAGCAGAGATTCAGGGCGCGAGCAGTACTTC
>once|TRBJ1-5|TRBD1|TRBV24-1
CATSDNTGGPQHF
TGTGCCACCAGTGATAATACAGGGGGGCCCCAGCATTTT
>.|TRBJ1-2|.|TRBV28
CASRLARGGYTF
TGTGCCAGCAGACTGGCCAGGGGCGGCTACACCTTC
>.|TRBJ2-3|TRBD2|TRBV7-2
CASSPTSGNTDTQYF
TGTGCCAGCAGTCCGACTAGCGGAAACACAGATACGCAGTATTTT
>.|TRBJ1-6|.|TRBV3-1/TRBV3-2
CASSLGGPNNSPLHF
TGTGCCAGCAGCCTAGGCGGGCCAAATAATTCACCCCTCCACTTT
>.|TRBJ2-2|.|TRBV6-5
CASSYNPRGRPGELFF
TGTGCCAGCAGTTACAACCCAAGAGGGAGACCCGGGGAGCTGTTTTTT
>.|TRBJ1-2|TRBD1|TRBV28
CASSTGTGLFYGYTF
TGTGCCAGCAGTACAGGGACAGGCCTGTTCTATGGCTACACCTTC
>few|TRBJ1-6|.|TRBV6-2/TRBV6-3
CASSRDIGNSPLHF
TGTGCCAGCAGTCGGGATATTGGGAATTCACCCCTCCACTTT
>.|TRBJ1-2|.|TRBV7-9
CASSVNEQVPFSRDYGYTF
TGTGCCAGCAGCGTAAACGAACAGGTGCCCTTTAGTCGGGACTATGGCTACACCTTC
>few|TRBJ2-7|.|TRBV7-8
CASSLRAAPSYEQYF
TGTGCCAGCAGCTTACGAGCGGCCCCTTCCTACGAGCAGTACTTC
>.|TRBJ2-1|TRBD2|TRBV11-2
CASSGTSGKSIYNEQFF
TGTGCCAGCAGTGGGACTAGCGGGAAGTCAATCTACAATGAGCAGTTCTTC
>.|TRBJ2-2|.|TRBV5-1
CASSSTSTGELFF
TGCGCCAGCAGCTCGACTAGCACCGGGGAGCTGTTTTTT
>.|TRBJ2-3|.|TRBV6-5
CASIPRYRDTQYF
TGTGCCAGCATTCCCCGCTATCGAGATACGCAGTATTTT
>.|TRBJ1-1|.|TRBV28
CASRHRPNTEAFF
TGTGCCAGCAGACACAGGCCGAACACTGAAGCTTTCTTT
>.|TRBJ1-2|TRBD1|TRBV24-1
CATSDKDRDGYTF
TGTGCCACCAGTGATAAAGACAGGGACGGCTACACCTTC
>.|TRBJ2-7|.|TRBV29-1
CSVVADANEQYF
TGCAGCGTTGTAGCGGACGCGAACGAGCAGTACTTC
>.|TRBJ2-7|TRBD1|TRBV19
CASSPGQGFYEQYF
TGTGCCAGTAGTCCGGGACAGGGTTTCTACGAGCAGTACTTC
>.|TRBJ1-2|.|TRBV29-1
CSVDETSYGYTF
TGCAGCGTTGATGAAACTAGCTATGGCTACACCTTC
>.|TRBJ2-2|.|TRBV6-4
CASSVGVNTGELFF
TGTGCCAGCAGTGTAGGGGTGAACACCGGGGAGCTGTTTTTT
>few|TRBJ1-5|TRBD1|TRBV6-1
CASSERDRARQPQHF
TGTGCCAGCAGTGAAAGGGACAGGGCGCGACAGCCCCAGCATTTT
>.|TRBJ2-7|TRBD1|TRBV18
CASSPGTGFYEQYF
TGTGCCAGCTCACCCGGGACAGGGTTCTACGAGCAGTACTTC
>.|TRBJ2-7|TRBD1|TRBV6-1
CASSEGDRAEQYF
TGTGCCAGCAGTGAAGGGGACAGGGCCGAGCAGTACTTC
>once|TRBJ1-6|.|TRBV30
CAWRSPGYHSPLHF
TGTGCCTGGAGGTCCCCCGGTTATCATTCACCCCTCCACTTT
>.|TRBJ1-1|TRBD1|TRBV5-8
CASSLQGRPNTEAFF
TGTGCCAGCAGCTTACAGGGGCGACCGAACACTGAAGCTTTCTTT
>.|TRBJ1-2|.|TRBV5-4
CASSLNYGYTF
TGTGCCAGCAGCCTTAACTATGGCTACACCTTC
>.|TRBJ1-5|.|TRBV28
CASSFLGGQPQHF
TGTGCCAGCAGTTTCCTAGGGGGTCAGCCCCAGCATTTT
>.|TRBJ1-1|.|TRBV5-4
CASSTPGTTANTEAFF
TGTGCCAGCAGCACCCCCGGGACTACAGCGAACACTGAAGCTTTCTTT
>.|TRBJ2-2|TRBD2|TRBV2
CASSAPPWTSGNTGELFF
TGTGCCAGCAGTGCACCACCTTGGACTAGCGGGAACACCGGGGAGCTGTTTTTT
>.|TRBJ1-5|.|TRBV18
CASSPQGRYNQPQHF
TGTGCCAGCTCACCGCAGGGTCGATACAATCAGCCCCAGCATTTT
>.|TRBJ1-1|TRBD1|TRBV5-1
CASSGQAMNTEAFF
TGCGCCAGCAGCGGACAGGCGATGAACACTGAAGCTTTCTTT
>.|TRBJ2-1|TRBD2|TRBV9
CASSVGWTSGYNEQFF
TGTGCCAGCAGCGTAGGATGGACTAGCGGATACAATGAGCAGTTCTTC
>.|TRBJ2-1|TRBD2|TRBV19
CASSIAAGLEYEQFF
TGTGCCAGTAGTATAGCGGCGGGACTAGAATATGAGCAGTTCTTC
>.|TRBJ1-3|TRBD1|TRBV19
CASSSPQGAGGNTIYF
TGTGCCAGTAGTTCCCCTCAGGGGGCCGGGGGAAACACCATATATTTT